This T cell receptor (beta chain) was captured in a study of blood T cell repertoires in COVID-19. On the study more broadly: Acute-phase and convalescent COVID-19 samples originated in the United States, Italy and Spain. Sample material is recorded as cDNA or gDNA derived from T cells, B-cell-depleted T cells, or PBMCs.

In the original processing: For nucleated cells, counts were estimated from reference gene primer amplification. Only in-frame clones appear in the TCRdb table, and some are missing; sequencing was by immunoSEQ multiplex PCR. The DNA was the basis for D and trimming; V, J and clone size are from that table. This sample has some 49,000 clones, with more than 90% found just once. V lost 5 bases and J 7 bases, leaving 18 bases between the germline ends. Looked up from germline, CDR1 is MDHEN and CDR2 is SYDVKM. This CDR3 is built from 14 residues. Sequencing used peripheral blood. V and J are TRBV28 and TRBJ2-7; D is unclear. The source of this sequence is a man between 70 and 80 years old with active COVID-19. Here the CDR3 DNA reads TGTGCCAGCAGTCCACACCCTCCCTCTGTGGAGCAGTACTTC. It codes for CASSPHPPSVEQYF. The whole variable domain, remainder taken from reference TRBV28 and TRBJ2-7, is DVKVTQSSRYLVKRTGEKVFLECVQDMDHENMFWYRQDPGLGLRLIYFSYDVKMKEKGDIPEGYSVSREKKERFSLILESASTNQTSMYLCASSPHPPSVEQYFGPGTRLTVT.